This TCR beta chain came from a study of tumor and adjacent non-tumor tissue in lung cancer. Study conclusions and caveats: Significantly higher TCR diversity was found in tumor than normal lung.

TCRbeta libraries were built with three rounds of nested PCR, modified from ARM-PCR. One entry per CDR3 protein results from TCRdb running MiXCR on the multiplex PCR reads. The table lists about 110,000 distinct CDR3 sequences, roughly two thirds of them singletons. As to this clonotype: Its antigen is as yet unknown. Relative to the germline gene, one junction end is altered; a read error may explain this.

The template was RNA from unsorted bulk tissue. The normal lung tissue was taken more than 3 cm from the tumor edge. The CDR3 is made up of 16 amino acids. Germline V gene data show CDR1 as SQVTM and CDR2 as ANQGSEA. This receptor was taken from a man in his 60s with non-small cell lung cancer. This chain joins TRBV29-1 and TRBJ2-1; tentative D call: TRBD1 (6 bases). Sample: distant non-tumor lung tissue. The CDR3 loop reads CSVHRQTLRGYNEQSF. The CDR3, as DNA: TGCAGCGTTCACAGACAGACCCTCAGGGGCTACAATGAACAGTCCTTC.